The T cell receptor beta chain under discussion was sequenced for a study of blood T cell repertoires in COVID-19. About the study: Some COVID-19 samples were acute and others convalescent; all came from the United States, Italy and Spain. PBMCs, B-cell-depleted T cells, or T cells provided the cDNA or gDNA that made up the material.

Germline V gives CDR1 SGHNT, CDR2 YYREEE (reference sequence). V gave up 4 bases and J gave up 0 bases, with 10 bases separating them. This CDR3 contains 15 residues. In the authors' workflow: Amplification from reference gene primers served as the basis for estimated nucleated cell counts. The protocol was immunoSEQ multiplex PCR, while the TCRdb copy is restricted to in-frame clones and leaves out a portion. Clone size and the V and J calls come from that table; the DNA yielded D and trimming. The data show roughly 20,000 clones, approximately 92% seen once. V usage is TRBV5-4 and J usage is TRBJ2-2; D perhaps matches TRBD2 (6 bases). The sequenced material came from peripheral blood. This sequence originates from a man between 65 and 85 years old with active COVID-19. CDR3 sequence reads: CASSPGVTNTGELFF. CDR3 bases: TGTGCCAGCAGCCCGGGGGTCACGAACACCGGGGAGCTGTTTTTT.